A selection of T cell receptor beta chains follows, all from one sample in a study of T cells after yellow fever vaccination. From the 5' RACE reads, TCRdb called clonotypes with MiXCR, one entry per CDR3 protein. Here the sample spans about 340,000 distinct CDR3 sequences, 8% to 10% being singletons. The sequencing used PBMCs, collected on the day of the first yellow fever vaccination. These receptor sequences come from a man between 18 and 29 years old who received the YFV17D yellow fever vaccine. Both conserved end residues are part of each CDR3. The D gene is left open where the match is weak. Clone size, where shown, is once, few, many, or a class for clones that have expanded.

cdr3_aa | cdr3_nt | v_call | d_call | clone_size | j_call
CSVGRGPISEAFF | TGCAGCGTTGGCAGGGGGCCGATCTCTGAAGCTTTCTTT | TRBV29-1 | TRBD1 | few | TRBJ1-1
CASSRGAANEQFF | TGTGCCAGCAGCCGGGGGGCTGCCAATGAGCAGTTCTTC | TRBV7-2 | NA | few | TRBJ2-1
CASSPTHTTEAFF | TGTGCCAGCAGCCCTACACACACCACTGAAGCTTTCTTT | TRBV5-6 | NA | few | TRBJ1-1
CASSENSHYGYTF | TGTGCCAGCAGTGAGAACAGCCACTATGGCTACACCTTC | TRBV2 | NA | few | TRBJ1-2
CASSPVVGETQYF | TGTGCCAGCTCACCGGTAGTCGGGGAGACCCAGTACTTC | TRBV18 | NA | few | TRBJ2-5
CSVDGSGGAYYNEQFF | TGCAGCGTTGATGGTAGCGGGGGGGCGTACTACAATGAGCAGTTCTTC | TRBV29-1 | TRBD2 | NA | TRBJ2-1
CASSDPPGGTGGNEQFF | TGTGCCAGCAGTGACCCGCCGGGGGGGACAGGGGGGAATGAGCAGTTCTTC | TRBV6-1 | TRBD1 | few | TRBJ2-1
CASSFFGDSNQPQHF | TGTGCCAGCAGCTTTTTCGGAGATAGCAATCAGCCCCAGCATTTT | TRBV5-5 | NA | few | TRBJ1-5
CASSLTSGGASGANVLTF | TGCGCCAGCAGCTTGACTAGCGGGGGGGCCAGTGGGGCCAACGTCCTGACTTTC | TRBV5-1 | TRBD2 | NA | TRBJ2-6
CASILTGGRDTQYF | TGTGCCAGCATCCTGACAGGGGGCCGGGATACGCAGTATTTT | TRBV12-3/TRBV12-4 | TRBD1 | few | TRBJ2-3
CSASQKSGTEAFF | TGCAGTGCTAGTCAAAAGTCTGGCACTGAAGCTTTCTTT | TRBV20-1 | NA | NA | TRBJ1-1
CASSLDSTGGIEKLFF | TGTGCCAGCAGCTTAGATTCGACAGGGGGCATTGAAAAACTGTTTTTT | TRBV7-9 | TRBD1 | NA | TRBJ1-4
CASSLAGVSYNEQFF | TGCGCCAGCAGCTTGGCTGGGGTGTCCTACAATGAGCAGTTCTTC | TRBV5-1 | NA | many | TRBJ2-1
CASSPQGAQTEAFF | TGCGCCAGCAGCCCACAGGGGGCGCAAACTGAAGCTTTCTTT | TRBV5-1 | TRBD1 | many | TRBJ1-1
CASSPRAGTDTQYF | TGTGCCAGCAGCCCAAGAGCGGGGACCGATACGCAGTATTTT | TRBV7-2 | TRBD2 | NA | TRBJ2-3
CASRHTGLALHNEQFF | TGTGCCAGCAGACATACGGGACTAGCGTTACACAATGAGCAGTTCTTC | TRBV12-3/TRBV12-4 | TRBD2 | many | TRBJ2-1
CASSLGGHGYEQYF | TGTGCCAGCAGCTTGGGGGGCCACGGCTACGAGCAGTACTTC | TRBV7-2 | NA | NA | TRBJ2-7